These 2 T cell receptor beta chains were sequenced from one sample in a study of T cell changes during pregnancy in multiple sclerosis. Assay used: immunoSEQ multiplex PCR; TCRdb lists only in-frame clones, some missing. The sample contains more than 35,000 clones, approximately 90% of which appear only once. Sequenced material: CD8+ T cells from peripheral blood mononuclear cells, taken after pregnancy. These receptors were collected from a female donor in good health, enrolled as a control in a pregnancy study.

The chain carries TRBV4-1 and TRBJ2-7; D is unclear. Trimming took off 0 bases at V and 4 bases at J, with 13 bases between the two ends. The length of the CDR3 is 15 residues. Germline-derived CDR1 and CDR2 are MGHRA and YSYEKL. The DNA of the CDR3 is TGCGCCAGCAGCCAAGAGGTTGGCAGGATATACGAGCAGTACTTC. It codes for CASSQEVGRIYEQYF.

This clone occurred many times. The gene calls are TRBV18 and TRBJ2-7, with a possible D match to TRBD1 (5 bases). V shed 3 bases and J shed 2 bases, with 11 bases lying between them. This CDR3 is built from 14 residues. Germline lookup yields CDR1 KGHSH and CDR2 LQKENI. The CDR3 reads CASSPLDNPYEQYF. The CDR3 DNA reads TGTGCCAGCTCACCCTTGGACAACCCCTACGAGCAGTACTTC.